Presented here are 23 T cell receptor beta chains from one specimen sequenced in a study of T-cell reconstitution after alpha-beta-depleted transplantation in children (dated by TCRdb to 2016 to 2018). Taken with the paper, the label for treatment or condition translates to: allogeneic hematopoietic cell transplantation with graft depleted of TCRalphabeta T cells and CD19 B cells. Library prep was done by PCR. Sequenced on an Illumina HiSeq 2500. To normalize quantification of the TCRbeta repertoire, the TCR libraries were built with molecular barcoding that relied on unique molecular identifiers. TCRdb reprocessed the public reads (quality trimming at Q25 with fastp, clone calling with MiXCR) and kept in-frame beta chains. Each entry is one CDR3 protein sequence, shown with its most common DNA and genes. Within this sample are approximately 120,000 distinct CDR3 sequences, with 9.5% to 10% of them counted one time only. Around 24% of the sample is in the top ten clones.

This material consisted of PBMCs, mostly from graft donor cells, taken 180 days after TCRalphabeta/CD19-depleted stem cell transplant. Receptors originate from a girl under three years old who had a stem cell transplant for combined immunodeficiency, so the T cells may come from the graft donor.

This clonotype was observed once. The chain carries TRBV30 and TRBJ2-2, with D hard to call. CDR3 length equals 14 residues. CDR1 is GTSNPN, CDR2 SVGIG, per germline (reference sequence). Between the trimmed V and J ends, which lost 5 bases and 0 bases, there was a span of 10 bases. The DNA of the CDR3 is TGTGCCTGGTCCGACATTCCGAACACCGGGGAGCTGTTTTTT. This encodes CAWSDIPNTGELFF.

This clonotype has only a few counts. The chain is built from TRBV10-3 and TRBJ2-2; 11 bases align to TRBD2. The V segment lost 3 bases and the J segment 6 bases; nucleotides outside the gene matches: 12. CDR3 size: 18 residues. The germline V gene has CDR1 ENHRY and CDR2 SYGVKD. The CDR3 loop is CAISEGGLAVSGAGELFF. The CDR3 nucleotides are TGTGCCATCAGTGAAGGGGGACTAGCGGTTTCGGGAGCCGGGGAGCTGTTTTTT.

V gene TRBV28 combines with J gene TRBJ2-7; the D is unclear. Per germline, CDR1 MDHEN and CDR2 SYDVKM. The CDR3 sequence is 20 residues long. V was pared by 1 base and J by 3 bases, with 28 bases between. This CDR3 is CASSLYVAPVLKVWDYEQYF. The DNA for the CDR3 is TGTGCCAGCAGTTTATACGTGGCCCCCGTCTTAAAAGTGTGGGACTACGAGCAGTACTTC.

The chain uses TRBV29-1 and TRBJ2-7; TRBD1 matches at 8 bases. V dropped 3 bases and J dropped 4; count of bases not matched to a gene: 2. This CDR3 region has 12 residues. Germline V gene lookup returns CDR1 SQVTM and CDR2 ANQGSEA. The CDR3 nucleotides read TGCAGCGTTGAGGACAGGGTGTACGAGCAGTACTTC. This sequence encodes CSVEDRVYEQYF.

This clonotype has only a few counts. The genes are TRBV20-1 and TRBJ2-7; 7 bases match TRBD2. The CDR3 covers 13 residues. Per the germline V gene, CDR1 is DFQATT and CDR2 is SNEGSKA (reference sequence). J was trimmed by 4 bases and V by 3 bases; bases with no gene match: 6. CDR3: CSARGGTSYEQYF. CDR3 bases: TGCAGTGCTAGGGGGGGGACCTCTTACGAGCAGTACTTC.

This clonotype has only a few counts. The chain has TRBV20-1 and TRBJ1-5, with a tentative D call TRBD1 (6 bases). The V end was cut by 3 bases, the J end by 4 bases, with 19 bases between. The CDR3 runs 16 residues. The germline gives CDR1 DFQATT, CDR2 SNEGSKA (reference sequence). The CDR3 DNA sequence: TGCAGTGCTAGCGGCTACCGGGACATGTGGAATCAGCCCCAGCATTTT. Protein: CSASGYRDMWNQPQHF.

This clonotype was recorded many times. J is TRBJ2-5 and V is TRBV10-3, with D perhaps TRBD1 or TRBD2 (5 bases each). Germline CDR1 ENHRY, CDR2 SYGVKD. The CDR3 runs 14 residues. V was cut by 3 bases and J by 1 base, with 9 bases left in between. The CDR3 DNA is TGTGCCATCAGTGAACGGGGCCTCCAAGAGACCCAGTACTTC. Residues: CAISERGLQETQYF.

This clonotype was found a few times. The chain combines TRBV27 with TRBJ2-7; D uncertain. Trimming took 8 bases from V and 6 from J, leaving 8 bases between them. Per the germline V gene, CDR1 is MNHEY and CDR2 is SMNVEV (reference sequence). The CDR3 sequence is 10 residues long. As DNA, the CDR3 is TGTGCCAGCGGTCAAGGCGAGCAGTACTTC. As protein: CASGQGEQYF.

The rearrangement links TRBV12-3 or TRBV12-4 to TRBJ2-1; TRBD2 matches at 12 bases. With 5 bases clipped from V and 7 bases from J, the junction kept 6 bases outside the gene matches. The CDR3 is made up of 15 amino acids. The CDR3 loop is CASSRAGTSGNEQFF. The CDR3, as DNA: TGTGCCAGCAGTCGGGCCGGGACTAGCGGGAATGAGCAGTTCTTC.

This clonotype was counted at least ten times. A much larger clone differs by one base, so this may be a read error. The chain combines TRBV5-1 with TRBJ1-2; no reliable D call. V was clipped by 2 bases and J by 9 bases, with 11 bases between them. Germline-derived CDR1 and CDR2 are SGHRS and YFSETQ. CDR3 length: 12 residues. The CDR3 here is CASSFSSYCYTF. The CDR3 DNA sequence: TGCGCCAGCAGCTTCTCCAGTTATTGCTACACCTTC.

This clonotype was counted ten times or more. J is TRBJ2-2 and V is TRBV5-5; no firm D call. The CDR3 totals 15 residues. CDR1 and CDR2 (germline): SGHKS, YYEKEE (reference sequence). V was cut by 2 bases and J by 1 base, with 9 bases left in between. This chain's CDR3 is CASSFGPENTGELFF. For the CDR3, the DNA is TGTGCCAGCAGCTTTGGTCCAGAGAACACCGGGGAGCTGTTTTTT.

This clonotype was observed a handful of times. The CDR3 region has the DNA TGTGCCAGCAGCTTAGCGTGGACTAGCGGCTACAATGAGCAGTTCTTC. Translating it yields CASSLAWTSGYNEQFF. The chain recombines TRBV7-6 with TRBJ2-1; 10 positions agree with TRBD2. V lost 0 bases and J lost 3; bases outside the gene matches: 2. Germline V gives CDR1 SGHVS, CDR2 FNYEAQ. The CDR3 covers 16 residues.

In DNA form, the CDR3 reads TGTGCCACCAGTCACAGGAGCCGGGCTGAAGCTTTCTTT. It codes for CATSHRSRAEAFF. This chain uses TRBV24-1 with TRBJ1-1; a weak D match, TRBD1 (5 bases). The germline V gene encodes CDR1 KGHDR and CDR2 SFDVKD. The CDR3 is 13 amino acids. The V gene lost 6 bases and the J gene lost 6 bases, with 13 bases spanning the gap.

CDR3: CASYRTAKVGELFF. The CDR3 DNA follows: TGTGCCAGCTACCGGACCGCGAAGGTCGGGGAGCTGTTTTTT. The gene calls are TRBV28 and TRBJ2-2; no reliable D call. Between the trimmed V and J ends, which lost 8 bases and 7 bases, there was a span of 17 bases. Germline CDR1 reads MDHEN; CDR2 reads SYDVKM. The CDR3 is 14 residues long.

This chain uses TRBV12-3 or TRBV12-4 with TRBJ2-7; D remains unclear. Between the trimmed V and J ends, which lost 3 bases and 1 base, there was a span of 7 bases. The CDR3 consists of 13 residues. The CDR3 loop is CASSLGISYEQYF. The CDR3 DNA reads TGTGCCAGCAGTTTGGGGATATCCTACGAGCAGTACTTC.

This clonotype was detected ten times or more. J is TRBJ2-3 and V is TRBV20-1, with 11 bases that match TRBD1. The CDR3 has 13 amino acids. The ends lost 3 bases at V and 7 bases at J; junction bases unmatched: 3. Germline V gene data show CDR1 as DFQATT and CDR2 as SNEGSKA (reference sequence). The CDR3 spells CSARGQGVNTQYF. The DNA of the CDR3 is TGCAGTGCTAGGGGACAGGGGGTCAATACGCAGTATTTT.

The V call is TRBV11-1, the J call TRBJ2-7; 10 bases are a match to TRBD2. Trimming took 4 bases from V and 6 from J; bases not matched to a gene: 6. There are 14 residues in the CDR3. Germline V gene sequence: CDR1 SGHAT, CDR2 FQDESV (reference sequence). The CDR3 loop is CASSSSGSPLEQYF. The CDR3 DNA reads TGTGCCAGCAGCTCTAGCGGGAGTCCCCTCGAGCAGTACTTC.

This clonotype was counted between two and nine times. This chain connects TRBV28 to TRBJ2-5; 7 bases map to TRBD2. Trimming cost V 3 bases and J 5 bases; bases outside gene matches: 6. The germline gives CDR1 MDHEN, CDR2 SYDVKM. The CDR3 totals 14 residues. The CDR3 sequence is CASSFGGTGETQYF. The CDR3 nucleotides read TGTGCCAGCAGTTTCGGGGGGACGGGGGAGACCCAGTACTTC.

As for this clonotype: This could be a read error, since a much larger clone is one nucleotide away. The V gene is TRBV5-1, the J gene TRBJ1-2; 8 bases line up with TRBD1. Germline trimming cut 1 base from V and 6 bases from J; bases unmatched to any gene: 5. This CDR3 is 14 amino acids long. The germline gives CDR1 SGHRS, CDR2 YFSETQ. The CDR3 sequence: CASSLHGQGDGYTF. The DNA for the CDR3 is TGCGCCAGCAGCTTGCATGGACAGGGAGATGGCTACACCTTC.

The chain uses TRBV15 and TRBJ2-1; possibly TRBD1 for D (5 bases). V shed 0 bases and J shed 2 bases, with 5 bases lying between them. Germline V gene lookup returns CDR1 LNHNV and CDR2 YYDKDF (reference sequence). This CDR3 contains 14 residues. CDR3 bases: TGTGCCACCAGCAGAGACAGGGCCTACAATGAGCAGTTCTTC. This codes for CATSRDRAYNEQFF.

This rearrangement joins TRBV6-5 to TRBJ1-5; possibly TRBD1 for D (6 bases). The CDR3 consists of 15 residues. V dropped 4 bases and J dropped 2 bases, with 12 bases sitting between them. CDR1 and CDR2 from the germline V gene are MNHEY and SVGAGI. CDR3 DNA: TGTGCCAGCAGTTCGGACGGGGGCGGCAATCAGCCCCAGCATTTT. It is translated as CASSSDGGGNQPQHF.

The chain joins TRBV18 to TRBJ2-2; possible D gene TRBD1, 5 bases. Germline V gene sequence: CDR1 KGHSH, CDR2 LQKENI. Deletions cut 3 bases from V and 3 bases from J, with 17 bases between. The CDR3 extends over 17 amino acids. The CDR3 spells CASSPYKAGWYTGELFF. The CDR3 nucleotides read TGTGCCAGCTCACCCTACAAGGCAGGGTGGTACACCGGGGAGCTGTTTTTT.

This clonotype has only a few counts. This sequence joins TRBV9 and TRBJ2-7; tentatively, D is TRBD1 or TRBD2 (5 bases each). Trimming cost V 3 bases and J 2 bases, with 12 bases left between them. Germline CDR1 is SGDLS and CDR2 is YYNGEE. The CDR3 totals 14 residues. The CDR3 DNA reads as TGTGCCAGCAGCGCCCTCAGGGACCCCTACGAGCAGTACTTC. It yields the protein CASSALRDPYEQYF.